This T cell receptor (beta chain) was obtained from a study of cytomegalovirus exposure and HLA in healthy donors (dated 2017 in TCRdb). In terms of the full investigation: An earlier analysis of roughly 500 of the donors reported more than 250 Gb of sequence data and some 120 million unique TCR beta sequences from about 200 million T cells. Roughly five DR-DQ haplotypes were handled as single units for association and clustering because linkage in the cohort was strong. Every discovery cohort repertoire had been produced on one sequencing platform. About 320 gigabases of sequencing data and 78 million or so unique TCR sequences were included in an early release covering 500 to 750 HLA-typed donors. The later analysis used no new phenotypic data to find candidate immune exposures, relying instead on TCR beta sequences and their occurrence across donors. The study used immunosequencing to profile the T cell repertoires of 670 or so subjects and linked those repertoires to cytomegalovirus serostatus. In addition to the first cohort of several hundred subjects, a separate validation cohort of approximately 130 different subjects was used. HLA typing covered class I and class II loci at four-digit resolution. To study patterns of TCR occurrence, a later analysis re-analyzed previously published TCR beta repertoires from more than 550 donors and added high-resolution HLA genotyping. The genetic ancestry cluster associated with self-reported Caucasian donors included approximately 85% of the roughly 360 genotyped donors. The study combined high-throughput TCR immunosequencing, statistical association of individual TCRs with disease status, and machine learning to predict cytomegalovirus infection status. Among around 400 genotyped donors of the cohort, an average of around 240,000 unique TCR beta nucleotide sequences were sequenced per donor, 15% to 20% of them non-productive. Alongside the repertoire data, information on donor age, sex, ethnicity and CMV serostatus was compiled. A later genetic analysis used genome-wide SNP genotypes for about 60% of the roughly 670 donors, treating that subset as a discovery cohort. Typing coverage varied by locus: roughly 629-630 donors for A, B, C, DRB1 and DQB1; around 560 for DQA1; over 600 for DPA1; some 470 for DPB1. In an earlier analysis of 500 to 650 of the donors, high-throughput TCR beta sequencing was used to judge whether each TCR beta V gene segment behaved as functional or pseudogenic. The study aimed to test whether cataloging public T cell receptors could reveal signatures of past pathogen exposure. Study-wide findings and limitations: A later analysis reported that several top co-occurrence clusters appeared linked to parvovirus B19, influenza, CMV and Epstein-Barr virus. The sequencing pipeline was judged likely to have produced a cluster of highly shared sequence variants as a technical artifact. Some IMGT-functional V segments, including TRBV6-2 and TRBV6-3, could not be distinguished by the 87-base-pair reads and were therefore excluded. Over 15 rarely observed V segments, including chromosome 9 orphons, were excluded from the earlier analysis of approximately 500 of the donors because counts were too low. Immune exposure information for the cohort was limited to CMV serostatus. In an earlier analysis of 587 of the donors, most TCR beta V segments appeared in productive rearrangements about 90% or about 30% of the time, broadly matching IMGT annotations. Linkage disequilibrium might explain the correlated functional status among segregating V segments, but an unknown experimental factor could not be ruled out. Because HLA typing was missing for some donors at each locus, association tests included only the typed subset. Most TCR sequences were seen in very few donors, while some public TCRs were found in many individuals. When HLA alleles, especially DR and DQ, strongly co-occurred, TCR associations were difficult to assign to individual alleles. This cohort had only TCR beta chains sequenced, and the lack of alpha or paired-chain data limited which features could be detected. A further reported finding was that TCR beta sequences accurately predicted the HLA-A and HLA-B alleles for most subjects in the first cohort. An association between a missense DCLRE1C variant and V-gene and J-gene trimming of TCR beta chains was found in a later genetic analysis and replicated in an independent cohort. A total of 150 to 200 TCR beta chains were listed by the study as associated with cytomegalovirus. Compared with the approximately 670-donor mean, donors in an Asian-associated ancestry cluster had fewer N-insertions in productive TCRs, according to a later genetic analysis. The authors suggested that the approach could potentially be generalized to other disease states and immunological phenotypes. In a later analysis, 16,951 TCR beta sequences were associated with specific HLA alleles at a false discovery rate of 0.05. In vitro tests confirmed that a few of the cytomegalovirus-associated TCR beta chains recognize cytomegalovirus antigens. A later analysis found that TCR association rates varied across HLA loci, with DRB1 alleles showing the most associated TCRs and HLA-C alleles the fewest. According to a later analysis, most CMV-associated TCR beta chains appeared to be HLA-restricted, and the HLA associations seemed to be driven largely by CMV exposure. Compared with equally common non-associated chains, HLA-associated TCR beta chains in a later analysis were more clonally expanded and had lower generation probabilities. The classifier was reported to diagnose cytomegalovirus status with high specificity and sensitivity in both the original cohort and the validation cohort. Roughly uniform sequencing depth across donors was assumed in presence/absence analyses, although this assumption may not hold.

The cohort consisted of some 670 healthy bone marrow donors. All cohort members were sampled while nominally healthy, although unrecorded immune exposures were likely present. The donor was CMV seronegative and was included in the group of a few hundred seronegative cohort members. Each donor provided a peripheral blood sample, and peripheral blood mononuclear cells were used for TCR beta sequencing. The Qiagen DNeasy Blood Extraction Kit was used to extract genomic DNA from the blood cell samples. Library preparation was by the immunoSEQ multiplex PCR assay. A mixture of 60 forward primers for TCR Vbeta segments and 13 reverse primers for TCR Jbeta segments was used in the multiplex PCR. The CDR3 region of rearranged TCR beta genes was amplified from genomic DNA by a multiplex PCR assay. Amplified TCR beta libraries were sequenced as 87-base-pair reads on the Illumina HiSeq System. In the source study's methods: Across the roughly 700 repertoires, a later analysis counted some 80 million unique TCR beta chains, 9 million to 14 million of which were shared by at least two donors. To remove PCR and sequencing errors, raw reads were error-corrected and collapsed into unique sequences using a nearest-neighbor algorithm that merged closely related sequences. To assign V, D and J gene segments, CDR3 sequences were aligned to IMGT reference sequences. For a sequence to be retained, a match of at least six nucleotides to both a V gene segment and a J gene segment was required. Rearrangements were classified as productive when the CDR3 lacked stop codons and remained in frame with V and J, and all other rearrangements were classified as non-productive. Following IMGT convention, CDR3 was defined as the stretch from the second conserved V-encoded cysteine to the conserved J-encoded phenylalanine. Sequences without an unambiguous match to a single V gene segment were excluded from the earlier analysis of several hundred of the donors. An earlier analysis of several hundred of the donors classified V segments as functional when productive rearrangements were above 56.7% and as segregating when the standard deviation between donors was above 5%. To diagnose cytomegalovirus status from the catalog of TCR beta chain sequences, a statistical classification framework was built. V and J gene assignment, in a later analysis, came from comparing TCR nucleotide sequences with IMGT/GENE-DB human TR gene sequences. Using the TCRdist pipeline, a later analysis assigned CDR3 sequences along with most-parsimonious VDJ recombination scenarios. In a later analysis, each TCR beta chain was defined by its CDR3 amino acid sequence together with its V-gene family, and reads lacking a unique V-gene family were excluded. A later analysis removed several hundred highly shared, low-generation-probability nucleotide sequences to deal with suspected cross-contamination and a sequencing artifact. In a later analysis, a clonal expansion index was calculated for each public chain from normalized within-repertoire ranks of inferred template counts. In a later analysis, generation probabilities were computed using a VDJ recombination model fitted to out-of-frame rearrangements, and the results were checked against IGoR. A later analysis scored TCR-TCR, TCR-HLA and TCR-CMV co-occurrence with hypergeometric tests, applying a repertoire-size bias correction to TCR pairs. To estimate false discovery rates, a later analysis permuted the HLA or CMV assignments 20 times. In a later analysis, co-occurring TCRs were grouped using DBSCAN, and TCRdist sequence similarity was added for clustering within HLA-allele-positive subsets. Repertoires with fewer than 30,000 or more than 120,000 public chains were left out of co-occurrence clustering, as were five repertoires with anomalous nucleotide sharing. In TCRdb, the immuneACCESS table is reduced to in-frame sequences with V and J assigned. These tables do not hold every clone; where another copy was compared, an unresolved V gene accounts for under half, and the others remain unexplained. V and J calls and clone size are those listed in that table; D and trimming were worked out from the DNA. Counted in this sample were 150,000 to 200,000 clones; 70% to 85% of them appeared once. The ten largest clones capture approximately 0.69% of the sample.

The CDR3 contains 15 residues, cysteine and phenylalanine counted. Only the CDR3 part of the read is kept: 45 bases, read in frame from the first base. From V the trimming removes 9 bases and from J it removes 0 bases, while the gene matches leave 4 bases of the junction unaccounted for. The germline V gene (reference sequence) provides CDR1 LNHDA and CDR2 SQIVND. On this clone: The target of this receptor is not known. Base-call qualities are not available, and no considerably larger clone is one nucleotide away.

The clonotype originates from a middle-aged woman in good health and CMV-seronegative. The V gene is TRBV19 and the J gene is TRBJ2-1, with TRBD2 matching 11 junction bases. The sample comprised PBMCs. CDR3 reads: CASQTSGASYNEQFF. The DNA sequence is TGTGCCAGCCAGACTAGCGGGGCCTCCTACAATGAGCAGTTCTTC.